This T cell receptor (beta chain) stems from a study of blood T cell repertoires in COVID-19. Study in general: Both acute and convalescent COVID-19 samples were obtained from the United States, Italy and Spain. In each case, the material was cDNA or gDNA derived from T cells, B-cell-depleted T cells, or PBMCs.

Original data processing: Amplification of reference gene primers provided the estimated nucleated cell counts. Clones were read by immunoSEQ multiplex PCR, and TCRdb kept only the in-frame ones, dropping some. The V and J calls and clone size are taken from that table; D and trimming were inferred from the DNA. Among tens of thousands of clones listed, roughly 70% were seen once. The CDR3 consists of 15 residues. V lost 5 bases, J lost 3 bases, and 17 bases lay in between. Germline V gene sequence: CDR1 PRHDT, CDR2 FYEKMQ (reference sequence). The chain couples TRBV13 to TRBJ2-7; possibly TRBD1 for D (6 bases). Material: peripheral blood. The sequence derives from a man between 70 and 80 years old with acute or convalescent COVID-19. In DNA, the CDR3 is TGTGCCAGCAGCAATCGAGAACTACAGGGCTACGAGCAGTACTTC. This sequence encodes CASSNRELQGYEQYF. The complete variable domain, with remaining parts taken from reference TRBV13 and TRBJ2-7, reads AAGVIQSPRHLIKEKRETATLKCYPIPRHDTVYWYQQGPGQDPQFLISFYEKMQSDKGSIPDRFSAQQFSDYHSELNMSSLELGDSALYFCASSNRELQGYEQYFGPGTRLTVT.